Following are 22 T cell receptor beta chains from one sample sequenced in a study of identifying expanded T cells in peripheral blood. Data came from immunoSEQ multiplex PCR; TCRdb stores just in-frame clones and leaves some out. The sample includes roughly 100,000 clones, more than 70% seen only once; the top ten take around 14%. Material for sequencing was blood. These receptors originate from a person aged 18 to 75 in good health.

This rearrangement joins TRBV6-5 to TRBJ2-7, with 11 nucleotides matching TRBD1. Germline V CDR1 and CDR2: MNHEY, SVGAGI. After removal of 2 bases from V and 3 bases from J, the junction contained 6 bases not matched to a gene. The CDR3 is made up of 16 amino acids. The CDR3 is CASSYGGTGGYYEQYF. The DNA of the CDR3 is TGTGCCAGCAGTTACGGGGGGACAGGGGGATACTACGAGCAGTACTTC.

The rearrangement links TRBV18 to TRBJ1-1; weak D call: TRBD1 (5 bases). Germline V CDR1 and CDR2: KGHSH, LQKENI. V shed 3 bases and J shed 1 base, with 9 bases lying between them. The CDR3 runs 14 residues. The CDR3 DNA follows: TGTGCCAGCTCACCCGCCGGGGGGAACACTGAAGCTTTCTTT. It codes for CASSPAGGNTEAFF.

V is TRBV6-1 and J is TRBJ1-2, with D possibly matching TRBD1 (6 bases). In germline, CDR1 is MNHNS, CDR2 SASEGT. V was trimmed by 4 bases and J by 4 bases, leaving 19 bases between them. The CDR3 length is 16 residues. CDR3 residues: CASSGDSQGLGYGYTF. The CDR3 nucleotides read TGTGCCAGCAGTGGGGATTCACAGGGCCTGGGCTATGGCTACACCTTC.

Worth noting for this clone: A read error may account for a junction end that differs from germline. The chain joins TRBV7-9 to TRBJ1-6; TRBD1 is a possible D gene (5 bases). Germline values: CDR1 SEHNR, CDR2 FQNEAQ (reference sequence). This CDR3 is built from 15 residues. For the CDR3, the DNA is TGTGCCAACAGCTTATCGGACAATTATAATTCACCCCTCCACTTT. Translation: CANSLSDNYNSPLHF.

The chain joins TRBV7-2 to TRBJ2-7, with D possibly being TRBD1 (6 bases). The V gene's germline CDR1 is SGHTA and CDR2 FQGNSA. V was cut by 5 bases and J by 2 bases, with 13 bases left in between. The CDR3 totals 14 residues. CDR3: CASSPRTVPYEQYF. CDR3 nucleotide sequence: TGTGCCAGCAGCCCTCGGACAGTCCCCTACGAGCAGTACTTC.

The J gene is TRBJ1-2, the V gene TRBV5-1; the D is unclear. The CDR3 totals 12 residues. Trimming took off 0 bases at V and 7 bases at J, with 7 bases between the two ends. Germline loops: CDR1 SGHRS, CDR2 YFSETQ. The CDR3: CASSLEGFGYTF. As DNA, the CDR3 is TGCGCCAGCAGCTTGGAAGGATTTGGCTACACCTTC.

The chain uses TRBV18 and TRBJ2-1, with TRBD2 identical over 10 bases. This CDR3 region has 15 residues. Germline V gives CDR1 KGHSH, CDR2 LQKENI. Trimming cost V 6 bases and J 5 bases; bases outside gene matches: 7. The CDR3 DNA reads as TGTGCCAGCTCCTCGGGACTAGCGTTAAACAATGAGCAGTTCTTC. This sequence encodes CASSSGLALNNEQFF. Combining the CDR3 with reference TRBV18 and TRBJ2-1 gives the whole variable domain NAGVMQNPRHLVRRRGQEARLRCSPMKGHSHVYWYRQLPEEGLKFMVYLQKENIIDESGMPKERFSAEFPKEGPSILRIQQVVRGDSAAYFCASSSGLALNNEQFFGPGTRLTVL.

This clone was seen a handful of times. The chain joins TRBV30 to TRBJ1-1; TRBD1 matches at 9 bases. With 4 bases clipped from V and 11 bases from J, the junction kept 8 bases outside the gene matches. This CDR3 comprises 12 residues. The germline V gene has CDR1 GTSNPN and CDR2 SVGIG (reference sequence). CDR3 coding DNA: TGTGCCTGGATCACGACAGGGGGTTCGGCTTTCTTT. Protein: CAWITTGGSAFF.

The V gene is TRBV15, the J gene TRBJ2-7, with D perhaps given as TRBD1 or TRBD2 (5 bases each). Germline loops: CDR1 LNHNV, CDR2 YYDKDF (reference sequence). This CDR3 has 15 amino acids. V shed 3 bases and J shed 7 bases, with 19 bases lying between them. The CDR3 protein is CATSSDSDTSGEQYF. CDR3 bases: TGTGCCACCAGCAGTGACTCGGACACATCGGGGGAGCAGTACTTC.

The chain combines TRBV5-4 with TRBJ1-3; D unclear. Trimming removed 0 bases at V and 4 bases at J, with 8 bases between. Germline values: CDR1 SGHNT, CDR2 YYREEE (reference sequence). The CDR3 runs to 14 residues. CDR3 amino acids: CASSLEDLGNTIYF. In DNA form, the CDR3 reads TGTGCCAGCAGCTTGGAGGACTTAGGAAACACCATATATTTT.

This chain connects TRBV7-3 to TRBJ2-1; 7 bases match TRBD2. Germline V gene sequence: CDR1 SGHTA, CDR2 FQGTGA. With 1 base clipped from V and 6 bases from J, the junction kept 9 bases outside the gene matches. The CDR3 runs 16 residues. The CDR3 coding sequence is TGTGCCAGCAGCTTAATACCTAGCGGAGTATCCAATGAGCAGTTCTTC. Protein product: CASSLIPSGVSNEQFF. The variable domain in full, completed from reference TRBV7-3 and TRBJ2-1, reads GAGVSQTPSNKVTEKGKYVELRCDPISGHTALYWYRQSLGQGPEFLIYFQGTGAADDSGLPNDRFFAVRPEGSVSTLKIQRTERGDSAVYLCASSLIPSGVSNEQFFGPGTRLTVL.

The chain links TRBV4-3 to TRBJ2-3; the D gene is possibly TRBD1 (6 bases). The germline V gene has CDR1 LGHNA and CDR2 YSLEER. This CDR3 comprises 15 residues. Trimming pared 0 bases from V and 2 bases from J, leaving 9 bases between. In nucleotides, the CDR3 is TGCGCCAGCAGCCAAGAAGGGGGATCCACAGATACGCAGTATTTT. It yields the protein CASSQEGGSTDTQYF.

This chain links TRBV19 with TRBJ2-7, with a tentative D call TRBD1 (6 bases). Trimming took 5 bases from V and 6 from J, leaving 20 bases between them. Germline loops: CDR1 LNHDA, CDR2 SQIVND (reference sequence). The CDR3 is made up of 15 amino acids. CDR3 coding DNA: TGTGCCAGTAGTGCCTCGGGACACCCTCTTCGCGAGCAGTACTTC. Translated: CASSASGHPLREQYF.

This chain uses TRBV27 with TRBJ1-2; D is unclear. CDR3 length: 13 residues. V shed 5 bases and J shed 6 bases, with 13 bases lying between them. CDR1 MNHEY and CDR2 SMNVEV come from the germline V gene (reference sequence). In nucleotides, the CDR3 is TGTGCCAGCAGTACCCAGAGTTCCAATGGCTACACCTTC. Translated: CASSTQSSNGYTF.

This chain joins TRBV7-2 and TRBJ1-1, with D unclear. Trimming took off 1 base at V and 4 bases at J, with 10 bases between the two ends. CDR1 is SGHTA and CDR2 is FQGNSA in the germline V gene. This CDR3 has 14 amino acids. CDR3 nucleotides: TGTGCCAGCAGCTTAGTTGGCGCCTCCACTGAAGCTTTCTTT. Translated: CASSLVGASTEAFF. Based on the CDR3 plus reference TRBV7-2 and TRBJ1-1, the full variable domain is GAGVSQSPSNKVTEKGKDVELRCDPISGHTALYWYRQSLGQGLEFLIYFQGNSAPDKSGLPSDRFSAERTGGSVSTLTIQRTQQEDSAVYLCASSLVGASTEAFFGQGTRLTVV.

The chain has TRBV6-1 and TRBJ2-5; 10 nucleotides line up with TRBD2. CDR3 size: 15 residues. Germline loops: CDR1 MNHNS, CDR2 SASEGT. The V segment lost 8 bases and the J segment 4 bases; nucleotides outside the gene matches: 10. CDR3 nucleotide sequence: TGTGCCAGCGAGCGGTCGACTAGCGGGCTAGAGACCCAGTACTTC. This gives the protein CASERSTSGLETQYF.

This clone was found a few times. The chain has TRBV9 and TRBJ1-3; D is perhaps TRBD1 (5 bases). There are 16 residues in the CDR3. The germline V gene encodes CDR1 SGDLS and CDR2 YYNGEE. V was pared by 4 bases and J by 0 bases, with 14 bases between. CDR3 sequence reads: CASSPGAWDSGNTIYF. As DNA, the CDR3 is TGTGCCAGCAGCCCCGGGGCGTGGGACTCTGGAAACACCATATATTTT.

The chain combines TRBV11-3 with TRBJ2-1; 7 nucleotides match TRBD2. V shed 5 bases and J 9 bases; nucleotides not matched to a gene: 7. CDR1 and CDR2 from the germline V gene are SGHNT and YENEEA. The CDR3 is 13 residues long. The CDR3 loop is CASSTAPSGEQFF. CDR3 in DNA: TGTGCCAGCAGCACCGCCCCTAGCGGTGAGCAGTTCTTC. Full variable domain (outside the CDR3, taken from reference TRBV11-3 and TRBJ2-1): EAGVVQSPRYKIIEKKQPVAFWCNPISGHNTLYWYLQNLGQGPELLIRYENEEAVDDSQLPKDRFSAERLKGVDSTLKIQPAELGDSAVYLCASSTAPSGEQFFGPGTRLTVL.

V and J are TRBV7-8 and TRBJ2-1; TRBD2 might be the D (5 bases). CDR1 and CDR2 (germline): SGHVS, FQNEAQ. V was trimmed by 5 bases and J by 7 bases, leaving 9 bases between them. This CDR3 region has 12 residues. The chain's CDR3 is CASSKDSNEQFF. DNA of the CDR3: TGTGCCAGCAGCAAGGACTCGAATGAGCAGTTCTTC.

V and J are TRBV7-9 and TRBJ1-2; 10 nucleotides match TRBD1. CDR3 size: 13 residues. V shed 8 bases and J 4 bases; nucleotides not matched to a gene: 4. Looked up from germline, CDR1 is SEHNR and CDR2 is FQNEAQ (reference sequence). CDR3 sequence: CASEGQGSYGYTF. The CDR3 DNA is TGTGCCAGCGAGGGACAGGGGAGCTATGGCTACACCTTC. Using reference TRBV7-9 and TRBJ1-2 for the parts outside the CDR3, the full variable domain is DTGVSQNPRHKITKRGQNVTFRCDPISEHNRLYWYRQTLGQGPEFLTYFQNEAQLEKSRLLSDRFSAERPKGSFSTLEIQRTEQGDSAMYLCASEGQGSYGYTFGSGTRLTVV.

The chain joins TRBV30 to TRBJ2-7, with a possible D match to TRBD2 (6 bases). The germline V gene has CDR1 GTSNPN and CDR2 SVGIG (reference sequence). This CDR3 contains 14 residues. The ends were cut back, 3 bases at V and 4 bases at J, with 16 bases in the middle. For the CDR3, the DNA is TGTGCCTGGAGAAGTTTGGCAGGGAGGTACGAGCAGTACTTC. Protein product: CAWRSLAGRYEQYF. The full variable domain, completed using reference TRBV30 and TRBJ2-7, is SQTIHQWPATLVQPVGSPLSLECTVEGTSNPNLYWYRQAAGRGLQLLFYSVGIGQISSEVPQNLSASRPQDRQFILSSKKLLLSDSGFYLCAWRSLAGRYEQYFGPGTRLTVT.

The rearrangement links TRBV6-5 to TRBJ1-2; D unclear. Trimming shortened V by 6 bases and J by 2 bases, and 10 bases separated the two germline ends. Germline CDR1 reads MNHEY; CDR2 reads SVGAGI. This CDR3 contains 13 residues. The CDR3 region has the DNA TGTGCCAGCAGCCCCGGCCTGAACTATGGCTACACCTTC. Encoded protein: CASSPGLNYGYTF.